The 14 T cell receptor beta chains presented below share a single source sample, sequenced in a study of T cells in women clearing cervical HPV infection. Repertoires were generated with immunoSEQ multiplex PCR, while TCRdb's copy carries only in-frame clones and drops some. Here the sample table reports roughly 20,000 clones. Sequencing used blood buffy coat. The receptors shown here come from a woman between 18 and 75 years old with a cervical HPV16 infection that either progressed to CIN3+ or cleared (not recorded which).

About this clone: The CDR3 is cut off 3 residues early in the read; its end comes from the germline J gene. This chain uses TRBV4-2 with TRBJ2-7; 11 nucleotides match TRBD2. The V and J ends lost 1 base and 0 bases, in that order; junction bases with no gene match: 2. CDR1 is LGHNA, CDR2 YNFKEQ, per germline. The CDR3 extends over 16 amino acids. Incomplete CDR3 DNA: TGTGCCAGCAGCCAAGGGACTAGCGGGTACTCCTACGAG. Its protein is CASSQGTSGYSYE. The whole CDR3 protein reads CASSQGTSGYSYEQYF.

The sequenced part of the CDR3 DNA is TGCGCCAGCAGCACAGGTGGAGGAGCTAACACTGAA. Protein: CASSTGGGANTE. In full, the CDR3 is CASSTGGGANTEAFF. The chain carries TRBV5-1 and TRBJ1-1; possible D gene TRBD1, 5 bases. The missing CDR3 end, 3 residues past where the read stops, is filled in from the germline J gene. The CDR3 totals 15 residues. V dropped 4 bases and J dropped 2 bases, with 15 bases sitting between them. Looked up from germline, CDR1 is SGHRS and CDR2 is YFSETQ.

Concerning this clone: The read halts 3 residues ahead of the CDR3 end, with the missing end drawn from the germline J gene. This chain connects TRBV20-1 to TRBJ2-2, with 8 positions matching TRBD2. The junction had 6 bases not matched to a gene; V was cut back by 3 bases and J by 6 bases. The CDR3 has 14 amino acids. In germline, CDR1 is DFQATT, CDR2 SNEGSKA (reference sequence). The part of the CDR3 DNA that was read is TGCAGTGCTAGTCTTGCGGGGGGATCCGGGGAG. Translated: CSASLAGGSGE. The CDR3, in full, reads CSASLAGGSGELFF.

The DNA read from the CDR3 is TGTGCCAGCCGCTACTCAGGACTAGGGGGGACC. Protein: CASRYSGLGGT. The whole CDR3 reads CASRYSGLGGTQYF. This chain uses TRBV2 with TRBJ2-5, with D possibly being TRBD2 (7 bases). Sequencing ends 3 residues short of the CDR3 end; the germline J gene provides the rest. The V gene's germline CDR1 is SNHLY and CDR2 FYNNEI. The V and J ends lost 8 bases and 7 bases respectively, with 20 bases between them. The CDR3 covers 14 residues.

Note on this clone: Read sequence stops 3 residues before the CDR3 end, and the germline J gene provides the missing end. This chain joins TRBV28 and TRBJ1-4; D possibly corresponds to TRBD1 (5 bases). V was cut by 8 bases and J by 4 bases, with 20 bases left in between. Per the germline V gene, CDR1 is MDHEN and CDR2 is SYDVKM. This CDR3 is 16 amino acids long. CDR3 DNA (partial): TGTGCCAGCTCGGGTTTATGGCAGGGCCTTAATGAAAAA. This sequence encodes CASSGLWQGLNEK. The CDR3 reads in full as CASSGLWQGLNEKLFF.

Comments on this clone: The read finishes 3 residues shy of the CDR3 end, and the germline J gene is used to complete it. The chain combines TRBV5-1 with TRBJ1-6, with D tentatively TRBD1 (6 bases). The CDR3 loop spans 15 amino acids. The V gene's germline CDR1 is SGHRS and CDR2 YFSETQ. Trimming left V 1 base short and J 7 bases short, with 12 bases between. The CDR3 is CASSLYRAENSPLHF. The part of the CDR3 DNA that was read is TGCGCCAGCAGCTTGTACAGGGCGGAAAATTCACCC.

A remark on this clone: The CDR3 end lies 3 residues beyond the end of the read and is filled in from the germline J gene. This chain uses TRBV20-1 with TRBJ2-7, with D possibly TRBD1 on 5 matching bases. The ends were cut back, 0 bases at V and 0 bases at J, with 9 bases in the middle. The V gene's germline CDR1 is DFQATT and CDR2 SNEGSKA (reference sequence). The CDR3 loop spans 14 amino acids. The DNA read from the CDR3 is TGCAGTGCTAGAGAACAGACAGTCTCCTACGAG. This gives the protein CSAREQTVSYE. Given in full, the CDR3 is CSAREQTVSYEQYF.

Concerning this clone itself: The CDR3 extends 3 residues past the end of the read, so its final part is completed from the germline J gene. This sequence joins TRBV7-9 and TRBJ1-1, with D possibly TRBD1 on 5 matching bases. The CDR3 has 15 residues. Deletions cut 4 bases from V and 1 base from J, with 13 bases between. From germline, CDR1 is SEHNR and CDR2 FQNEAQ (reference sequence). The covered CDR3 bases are TGTGCCAGCAGCTCCAGAGCAGGGAAGAACACTGAA. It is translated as CASSSRAGKNTE. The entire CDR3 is CASSSRAGKNTEAFF.

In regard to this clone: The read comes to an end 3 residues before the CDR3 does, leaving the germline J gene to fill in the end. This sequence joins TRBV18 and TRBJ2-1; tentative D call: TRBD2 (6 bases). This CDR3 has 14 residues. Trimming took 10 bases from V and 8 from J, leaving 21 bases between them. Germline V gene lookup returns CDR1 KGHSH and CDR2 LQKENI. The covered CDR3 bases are TGTGCCAACTCCCGGACGGAGGGGCATTATGAG. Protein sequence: CANSRTEGHYE. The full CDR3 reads CANSRTEGHYEQFF.

The chain's CDR3 is CASRGRVGYGYTF. The covered CDR3 bases are TGTGCCAGTAGAGGAAGGGTAGGCTATGGC. The chain carries TRBV19 and TRBJ1-2; the D is unclear. The DNA ends 3 residues before the CDR3 does, and the rest of the CDR3 is filled in from the germline J gene. V was shortened by 6 bases and J by 4 bases, with 12 bases between the two germline ends. From germline, CDR1 is LNHDA and CDR2 SQIVND (reference sequence). This CDR3 region has 13 residues.

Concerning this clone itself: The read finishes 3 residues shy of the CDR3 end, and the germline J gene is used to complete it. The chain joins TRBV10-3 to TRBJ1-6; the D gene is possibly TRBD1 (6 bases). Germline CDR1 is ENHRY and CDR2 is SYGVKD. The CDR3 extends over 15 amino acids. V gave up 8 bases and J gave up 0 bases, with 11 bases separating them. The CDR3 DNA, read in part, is TGTGCCATCTGGGACACGAGCTCCTATAATTCACCC. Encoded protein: CAIWDTSSYNSP. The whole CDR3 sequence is CAIWDTSSYNSPLHF.

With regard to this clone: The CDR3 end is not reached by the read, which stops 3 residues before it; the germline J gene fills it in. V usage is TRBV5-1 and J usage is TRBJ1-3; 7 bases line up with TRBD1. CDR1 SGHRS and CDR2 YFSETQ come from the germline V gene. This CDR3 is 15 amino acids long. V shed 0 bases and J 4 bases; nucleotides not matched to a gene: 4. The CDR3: CASSLDPGQGNTIYF. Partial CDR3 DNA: TGCGCCAGCAGCTTGGACCCGGGACAGGGAAACACC.

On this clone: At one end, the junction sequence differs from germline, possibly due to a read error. CDR3 loop: CASSKTGYGQETQYF. Partial CDR3 DNA: TGTGCTAGCAGCAAGACAGGGTATGGGCAAGAGACC. The chain is built from TRBV7-7 and TRBJ2-5; 7 bases line up with TRBD1. The read falls 3 residues short of the CDR3 end, and the missing part is taken from the germline J gene. Germline CDR1 and CDR2: SSHAT and FNYEAQ (reference sequence). This CDR3 region has 15 residues.

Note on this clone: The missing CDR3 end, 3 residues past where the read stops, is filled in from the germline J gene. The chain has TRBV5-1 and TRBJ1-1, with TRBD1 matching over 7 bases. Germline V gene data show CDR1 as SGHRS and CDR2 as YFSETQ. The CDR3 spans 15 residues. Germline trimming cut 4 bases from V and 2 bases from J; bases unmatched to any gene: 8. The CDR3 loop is CASSTQGGPNTEAFF. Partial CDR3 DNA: TGCGCCAGCAGCACCCAAGGGGGCCCTAACACTGAA.